The 10 T cell receptor delta chains given below trace back to one sample, sequenced in a study of gamma-delta T cells after stem cell transplantation. TCRdb applied CATT to the RT-PCR reads for clone calling. The sample records over 1,500 delta-chain clones, roughly a third being singletons. The specimen was gamma-delta T cells. Receptor source: a human donor. It is not recorded whose cells these are; they may come from a transplant donor.

The table lists this clone with a few counts. The gene calls are TRDV2 and TRDJ1; 7 bases fit TRDD3. Trimming cost V 1 base and J 9 bases; bases outside gene matches: 16. The CDR3 runs to 16 residues. Germline V gene lookup returns CDR1 GEAIGNYY and CDR2 EKD. The CDR3 protein is CACDTVGLLGNGQLIF. The CDR3 DNA is TGTGCCTGTGACACGGTTGGATTACTGGGGAATGGTCAACTCATCTTT.

In its sample, this clone is medium-sized. This chain joins TRDV2 and TRDJ1; D is perhaps TRDD3 (5 bases). Looked up from germline, CDR1 is GEAIGNYY and CDR2 is EKD. CDR3 length: 16 residues. The germline V and J ends were trimmed by 0 bases and 11 bases, with 24 bases remaining between them. The CDR3 DNA reads as TGTGCCTGTGACACCGTGGTTCCGGGGGTAGAGAGGAGGCTCATCTTT. Protein sequence: CACDTVVPGVERRLIF.

The V call is TRDV2, the J call TRDJ1; D may match TRDD2 or TRDD3 (9 bases each). V was trimmed by 3 bases and J by 0 bases, leaving 34 bases between them. The CDR3 runs 22 residues. Germline V gene data show CDR1 as GEAIGNYY and CDR2 as EKD. The CDR3 nucleotides are TGTGCCTGTGACTCCGTTACAAACGGGCCTTCCTACCCTGGGGGATACACCGATAAACTCATCTTT. Translated, it gives CACDSVTNGPSYPGGYTDKLIF.

Concerning this clone: This may arise from a read error, as a much more abundant clone is one base away. The sample carries other DNA sequences with the same CDR3. The chain links TRDV2 to TRDJ1; TRDD3 matches at 12 bases. Germline-derived CDR1 and CDR2 are GEAIGNYY and EKD. This CDR3 is built from 16 residues. The CDR3 region is CACDTLGDTGTDKLIF. CDR3 DNA sequence: TGTGCCTGTGACACTCTGGGGGATACGGGCACCGATAAACTCATCTTC.

Notes on this clone: This may come from a read error, since a much larger clone is one base off. The rearrangement links TRDV2 to TRDJ1, with D perhaps TRDD3 (5 bases). Trimming shortened V by 3 bases and J by 4 bases, and 11 bases separated the two germline ends. Germline V gene data show CDR1 as GEAIGNYY and CDR2 as EKD. The CDR3 runs 13 residues. CDR3 nucleotides: TGTGCCTGTGACCCTATACGAAACGATAAACTCATCTTT. It translates to CACDPIRNDKLIF.

This clone came up a few times. The chain combines TRDV2 with TRDJ2, with 7 bases aligning to TRDD3. CDR1 and CDR2 from the germline V gene are GEAIGNYY and EKD. V lost 1 base, J lost 4 bases, and 17 bases stayed unmatched. The CDR3 has 19 amino acids. The CDR3 DNA reads as TGTGCCTGTGACACGGTCCGGGGGATCCCGAACGTTTGGACAGCACAACTCTTCTTT. Encoded protein: CACDTVRGIPNVWTAQLFF.

Concerning this clone itself: A far larger clone differs by one base, so this is likely a read error. The chain recombines TRDV2 with TRDJ3, with 8 bases fitting TRDD3. CDR3 length: 19 amino acids. Germline lookup yields CDR1 GEAIGNYY and CDR2 EKD. V lost 0 bases to trimming and J lost 0 bases; unmatched junction nucleotides: 6. The CDR3 sequence: CACDTAGGASSWDTRQMFF. The CDR3 coding sequence is TGTGCCTGTGACACCGCTGGGGGAGCGAGCTCCTGGGACACCCGACAGATGTTTTTC.

Here the CDR3 reads CACDTVNGGPPKSSWDTRQMFF. The CDR3 DNA reads TGTGCCTGTGACACCGTTAATGGGGGACCCCCGAAGAGCTCCTGGGACACCCGACAGATGTTTTTC. This rearrangement joins TRDV2 to TRDJ3; TRDD3 agrees at 7 bases. The germline CDR1 and CDR2 sequences are GEAIGNYY and EKD. The CDR3 length is 22 residues. J lost 0 bases, V lost 0 bases, and 16 bases had no gene match.

By sample fraction, this clone is large. The CDR3 coding sequence is TGTGCCTGTGACCGGGTGGGGTACACCGATAAACTCATCTTT. Its translation is CACDRVGYTDKLIF. J is TRDJ1 and V is TRDV2, with D tentatively TRDD3 (5 bases). Germline V lookup: CDR1 GEAIGNYY, CDR2 EKD. Trimming removed 3 bases at V and 0 bases at J, with 10 bases between. The CDR3 has 14 residues.

To note about this clone: Since a far larger clone is one base different, this is likely a read error. The chain has TRDV2 and TRDJ1; 9 nucleotides agree with TRDD3. Germline V gene lookup returns CDR1 GEAIGNYY and CDR2 EKD. V was pared by 0 bases and J by 5 bases, with 9 bases of the junction left unmatched. CDR3 length: 16 residues. CDR3: CACDTLGDPRADKLIF. DNA for the CDR3: TGTGCCTGTGACACCCTGGGGGATCCCCGCGCAGATAAACTCATCTTT.